The 21 T cell receptor beta chains listed next were all sequenced from one sample in a study of T cell repertoires in cytomegalovirus infection. TCRdb independently ran MiXCR on the reads; one entry per CDR3 protein. The sample carries around 85,000 distinct CDR3 sequences, under 55% recorded once. These receptors are not linked to any known antigen. Sequencing used CD8+ T cells from cultured PBMCs, obtained from culture after CMV antigen stimulation. The receptors here all came from a human donor in good health (CMV status not recorded). Some clones in this sample may be carry-over from other donors' samples.

The chain links TRBV7-9 to TRBJ1-2; 7 nucleotides agree with TRBD1. V gave up 4 bases and J gave up 4 bases; unmatched junction bases: 9. Germline-derived CDR1 and CDR2 are SEHNR and FQNEAQ (reference sequence). The CDR3 spans 15 residues. The CDR3 DNA sequence: TGTGCCAGCAGCTCGGGGGACAGTAGCTTCTATGGCTACACCTTC. It encodes CASSSGDSSFYGYTF.

Ten or more counts support this clonotype. The chain carries TRBV7-9 and TRBJ1-4, with a possible D match to TRBD1 (5 bases). V was pared by 1 base and J by 7 bases, with 16 bases between. The CDR3 contains 16 residues. Germline V gene lookup returns CDR1 SEHNR and CDR2 FQNEAQ (reference sequence). The CDR3 reads CASSLVDSGTLEKLFF. CDR3 in DNA: TGTGCCAGCAGCTTAGTGGACTCCGGGACCCTTGAAAAACTGTTTTTT. The full variable domain, in which reference TRBV7-9 and TRBJ1-4 provide the parts outside the CDR3, is DTGVSQNPRHKITKRGQNVTFRCDPISEHNRLYWYRQTLGQGPEFLTYFQNEAQLEKSRLLSDRFSAERPKGSFSTLEIQRTEQGDSAMYLCASSLVDSGTLEKLFFGSGTQLSVL.

This chain uses TRBV27 with TRBJ2-7; D unresolved. Germline V CDR1 and CDR2: MNHEY, SMNVEV (reference sequence). Trimming left V 6 bases short and J 2 bases short, with 5 bases between. This CDR3 contains 11 residues. The CDR3 here is CASRRAYEQYF. CDR3 nucleotide sequence: TGTGCCAGCAGACGAGCCTACGAGCAGTACTTC.

The V and J genes are TRBV7-3 and TRBJ2-1; TRBD1 aligns across 7 bases. Trimming took 1 base from V and 3 from J; bases not matched to a gene: 3. The length of the CDR3 is 15 residues. Germline-derived CDR1 and CDR2 are SGHTA and FQGTGA. CDR3 residues: CASSLNRDSYNEQFF. CDR3 coding DNA: TGTGCCAGCAGCTTAAATCGGGACAGCTACAATGAGCAGTTCTTC.

The chain uses TRBV29-1 and TRBJ1-1, with 9 nucleotides matching TRBD1. Germline assignment: CDR1 SQVTM and CDR2 ANQGSEA. The CDR3 is 13 residues long. The V gene end was trimmed by 3 bases and the J gene end by 1 base; junction bases not matched to a gene: 0. The CDR3 loop reads CSVETGGNTEAFF. DNA of the CDR3: TGCAGCGTTGAGACAGGGGGGAACACTGAAGCTTTCTTT.

The V and J genes are TRBV27 and TRBJ2-5; D perhaps matches TRBD2 (6 bases). Per the germline V gene, CDR1 is MNHEY and CDR2 is SMNVEV (reference sequence). This CDR3 has 13 residues. The V end lost 3 bases, the J end lost 4 bases, and 9 bases lay between the germline ends. CDR3 residues: CASSFGSSETQYF. In DNA form, the CDR3 reads TGTGCCAGCAGTTTCGGGAGTTCAGAGACCCAGTACTTC.

This clonotype was recorded many times. The chain links TRBV7-8 to TRBJ1-3; 7 bases map to TRBD1. Germline lookup yields CDR1 SGHVS and CDR2 FQNEAQ. The V and J ends lost 3 bases and 2 bases, in that order; junction bases with no gene match: 13. CDR3 length: 18 amino acids. The CDR3 DNA reads TGTGCCAGCAGCTTCTTCACCCCGGACAGGCGGACTGGAAACACCATATATTTT. This gives the protein CASSFFTPDRRTGNTIYF. The full variable domain, rest sourced from reference TRBV7-8 and TRBJ1-3, is GAGVSQSPRYKVAKRGQDVALRCDPISGHVSLFWYQQALGQGPEFLTYFQNEAQLDKSGLPSDRFFAERPEGSVSTLKIQRTQQEDSAVYLCASSFFTPDRRTGNTIYFGEGSWLTVV.

This chain connects TRBV10-3 to TRBJ2-7, with TRBD2 identical over 12 bases. Germline V gene lookup returns CDR1 ENHRY and CDR2 SYGVKD. V gave up 7 bases and J gave up 6 bases; unmatched junction bases: 7. The CDR3 is 14 residues long. DNA for the CDR3: TGTGCCATCAATCCAACGGGACTAGCGGGCGAGCAGTACTTC. It translates to CAINPTGLAGEQYF.

The chain links TRBV7-9 to TRBJ2-7, with D possibly being TRBD1 or TRBD2 (6 bases each). CDR3 length: 14 residues. Looked up from germline, CDR1 is SEHNR and CDR2 is FQNEAQ (reference sequence). Trimming shortened V by 5 bases and J by 6 bases, and 17 bases separated the two germline ends. CDR3 amino acids: CASSEVSGAGEQYF. CDR3 DNA sequence: TGTGCCAGCAGCGAGGTTTCGGGGGCAGGCGAGCAGTACTTC.

The rearrangement uses TRBV20-1 and TRBJ2-3, with 14 bases matching TRBD2. The CDR3 totals 16 residues. The germline CDR1 and CDR2 sequences are DFQATT and SNEGSKA (reference sequence). With 6 bases clipped from V and 0 bases from J, the junction kept 5 bases outside the gene matches. The CDR3 reads CSASGLAGASTDTQYF. DNA of the CDR3: TGCAGTGCCTCGGGACTAGCGGGAGCTAGCACAGATACGCAGTATTTT.

This clonotype was observed a few times. The J gene is TRBJ2-3, the V gene TRBV7-3; 8 nucleotides agree with TRBD2. This CDR3 region has 18 residues. V was clipped by 1 base and J by 0 bases; unmatched bases: 9. Germline V gene sequence: CDR1 SGHTA, CDR2 FQGTGA. CDR3 DNA: TGTGCCAGCAGCTTAAGGTTCGGCGGGAGGAGTAGCACAGATACGCAGTATTTT. Encoded protein: CASSLRFGGRSSTDTQYF.

Of note for this clonotype: One end of the junction varies from germline; a read error may be responsible. The chain joins TRBV6-5 to TRBJ2-7, with D possibly TRBD2 on 6 matching bases. In germline, CDR1 is MNHEY, CDR2 SVGAGI. The CDR3 runs to 13 residues. In DNA, the CDR3 is TGTGCCAGCAGTTACCTGGGGACTTACGAGCGGTACTTC. Amino acid sequence: CASSYLGTYERYF.

The genes are TRBV5-8 and TRBJ1-6; maybe TRBD1 (5 bases). V gave up 3 bases and J gave up 6 bases, with 13 bases separating them. The CDR3 is 15 amino acids. The germline CDR1 and CDR2 sequences are SGHTS and YDEGEE. For the CDR3, the DNA is TGTGCCAGCAGCTCGAGACGGAGGGGTAATTCACCCCTCCACTTT. Translation: CASSSRRRGNSPLHF. The entire variable domain, with the rest obtained from reference TRBV5-8 and TRBJ1-6, is as follows: EAGVTQSPTHLIKTRGQQATLRCSPISGHTSVYWYQQALGLGLQFLLWYDEGEERNRGNFPPRFSGRQFPNYSSELNVNALELEDSALYLCASSSRRRGNSPLHFGNGTRLTVT.

The chain has TRBV7-3 and TRBJ2-3; TRBD2 matches at 8 bases. Trimming removed 4 bases from V and 4 bases from J; junction bases left unmatched: 10. Germline CDR1 and CDR2: SGHTA and FQGTGA. The CDR3 length is 16 residues. CDR3 region: CASSSAPREVPDTQYF. CDR3 DNA: TGTGCCAGCAGCTCCGCACCGCGGGAGGTGCCAGATACGCAGTATTTT.

This clonotype was seen only once. This chain connects TRBV4-1 to TRBJ2-1; D is uncertain. The CDR3 covers 12 residues. Germline loops: CDR1 MGHRA, CDR2 YSYEKL. Trimming stripped 7 bases from V and 0 bases from J, with 4 bases between. CDR3 in DNA: TGCGCCAGCACCAGCTCCTACAATGAGCAGTTCTTC. This translates into CASTSSYNEQFF.

The chain uses TRBV19 and TRBJ2-1, with 10 bases fitting TRBD2. There are 15 residues in the CDR3. Germline trimming cut 3 bases from V and 10 bases from J; bases unmatched to any gene: 9. CDR1 and CDR2 (germline): LNHDA, SQIVND (reference sequence). The CDR3 sequence is CASSIPSGRAYEQFF. The CDR3 nucleotides read TGTGCCAGTAGTATTCCCAGCGGGAGGGCGTACGAGCAGTTCTTC.

This clonotype was seen only a few times. This sequence joins TRBV11-2 and TRBJ2-7, with D possibly TRBD1 on 5 matching bases. Germline lookup yields CDR1 SGHAT and CDR2 FQNNGV. Trimming removed 0 bases at V and 0 bases at J, with 12 bases between. CDR3 length equals 16 residues. The CDR3 DNA reads TGTGCCAGCAGCTTAGATTTTCAGGGCGGCTCCTACGAGCAGTACTTC. Its translation is CASSLDFQGGSYEQYF.

The chain couples TRBV5-4 to TRBJ1-1; 7 bases align to TRBD1. The CDR3 covers 13 residues. CDR1 SGHNT and CDR2 YYREEE come from the germline V gene (reference sequence). V shed 5 bases and J 0 bases; nucleotides not matched to a gene: 1. The CDR3 loop reads CASRQGVNTEAFF. In nucleotides, the CDR3 is TGTGCCAGCAGGCAGGGGGTGAACACTGAAGCTTTCTTT.

The table lists this clonotype with a few counts. V is TRBV12-3 or TRBV12-4 and J is TRBJ2-1, with 7 bases aligning to TRBD1. The CDR3 loop spans 15 amino acids. V shed 9 bases and J 3 bases; nucleotides not matched to a gene: 11. This CDR3 is CASPLGQGDYNEQFF. The CDR3 region has the DNA TGTGCCAGTCCCCTGGGGCAGGGGGACTACAATGAGCAGTTCTTC.

The chain is built from TRBV7-6 and TRBJ2-3; TRBD2 matches 7 bases. The CDR3 extends over 16 amino acids. With V trimmed by 6 bases and J by 2 bases, 11 bases remained unmatched. Germline V gene sequence: CDR1 SGHVS, CDR2 FNYEAQ. The DNA for the CDR3 is TGTGCCAGCAGTTTGCGGGGCGGGGGATACACAGATACGCAGTATTTT. Protein: CASSLRGGGYTDTQYF.

The chain recombines TRBV9 with TRBJ2-3, with no clear D. The V end lost 3 bases, the J end lost 0 bases, and 8 bases lay between the germline ends. The CDR3 has 14 amino acids. CDR1 is SGDLS, CDR2 YYNGEE, per germline. The CDR3 DNA is TGTGCCAGCAGCGCCTCCAGCAGCACAGATACGCAGTATTTT. Translating gives CASSASSSTDTQYF.